Listed below are T cell receptor beta chains from one sample, sequenced in a study of T cells after yellow fever vaccination. TCRdb fed the 5' RACE reads into MiXCR, producing one record per CDR3 protein. The data hold around 150,000 distinct CDR3 sequences, with almost 7% observed a single time. The specimen comprised CD4+ T cells sorted from PBMCs, sampled 5 days after the first yellow fever vaccination. These receptors all stem from a man younger than 30 who received the YFV17D yellow fever vaccine. Each CDR3 is given with its conserved first and last residue. D genes are given only for firm matches. Only part of the rows carry a size: once, few, many, or a class if the clone is expanded.

d_gene: TRBD2; j_gene: TRBJ2-1; len: 17; abundance: NA; v_gene: TRBV7-2; CDR3aa: CASSPSGPSRGYNEQFF; CDR3nt: TGTGCCAGCAGCCCCTCGGGGCCGTCGCGGGGGTACAATGAGCAGTTCTTC
d_gene: NA; j_gene: TRBJ1-5; len: 15; abundance: few; v_gene: TRBV7-2; CDR3aa: CASSLVRMSNQPQHF; CDR3nt: TGTGCCAGCAGCTTAGTGCGCATGAGCAATCAGCCCCAGCATTTT
d_gene: NA; j_gene: TRBJ1-5; len: 15; abundance: NA; v_gene: TRBV12-3/TRBV12-4; CDR3aa: CASSLQADSNQPQHF; CDR3nt: TGTGCCAGCAGTTTACAAGCTGATAGCAATCAGCCCCAGCATTTT
d_gene: TRBD2; j_gene: TRBJ2-3; len: 15; abundance: many; v_gene: TRBV5-1; CDR3aa: CASSPGGDSTDTQYF; CDR3nt: TGCGCCAGCAGCCCGGGGGGGGATAGCACAGATACGCAGTATTTT
d_gene: TRBD1; j_gene: TRBJ1-1; len: 16; abundance: NA; v_gene: TRBV5-1; CDR3aa: CASSSRGGQRNTEAFF; CDR3nt: TGCGCCAGCAGCTCCAGGGGGGGACAGAGAAACACTGAAGCTTTCTTT
d_gene: NA; j_gene: TRBJ1-3; len: 15; abundance: many; v_gene: TRBV7-2; CDR3aa: CASSLVRGSGNTIYF; CDR3nt: TGTGCCAGCAGCTTAGTCAGGGGCTCTGGAAACACCATATATTTT
d_gene: NA; j_gene: TRBJ2-5; len: 13; abundance: NA; v_gene: TRBV5-5; CDR3aa: CASSLASPETQYF; CDR3nt: TGTGCCAGCAGCTTGGCTAGTCCCGAGACCCAGTACTTC
d_gene: TRBD1; j_gene: TRBJ1-2; len: 13; abundance: many; v_gene: TRBV28; CDR3aa: CASRQTGGHGYTF; CDR3nt: TGTGCCAGCAGGCAGACAGGGGGCCATGGCTACACCTTC
d_gene: TRBD1; j_gene: TRBJ2-7; len: 15; abundance: many; v_gene: TRBV12-3/TRBV12-4; CDR3aa: CASSRWDRARDEQYF; CDR3nt: TGTGCCAGCAGCCGTTGGGACAGGGCAAGGGACGAGCAGTACTTC
d_gene: NA; j_gene: TRBJ2-1; len: 16; abundance: many; v_gene: TRBV5-8; CDR3aa: CASSSARDRSYNEQFF; CDR3nt: TGTGCCAGCAGCTCCGCCCGGGACCGCTCCTACAATGAGCAGTTCTTC
d_gene: NA; j_gene: TRBJ1-1; len: 15; abundance: few; v_gene: TRBV5-4; CDR3aa: CASSPQQAMNTEAFF; CDR3nt: TGTGCCAGCAGCCCCCAACAGGCCATGAACACTGAAGCTTTCTTT
d_gene: TRBD1; j_gene: TRBJ2-7; len: 14; abundance: few; v_gene: TRBV12-5; CDR3aa: CASGLEGTGYEQYF; CDR3nt: TGTGCTAGTGGTTTGGAAGGGACAGGTTACGAGCAGTACTTC
d_gene: TRBD2; j_gene: TRBJ2-3; len: 14; abundance: NA; v_gene: TRBV18; CDR3aa: CASSLSGGSDTQYF; CDR3nt: TGTGCCAGCTCACTTAGCGGGGGCTCAGATACGCAGTATTTT
d_gene: NA; j_gene: TRBJ1-6; len: 14; abundance: few; v_gene: TRBV4-3; CDR3aa: CASSQDRRNSPLHF; CDR3nt: TGCGCCAGCAGCCAAGATCGTCGCAATTCACCCCTCCACTTT
d_gene: TRBD2; j_gene: TRBJ2-5; len: 21; abundance: NA; v_gene: TRBV6-2/TRBV6-3; CDR3aa: CASSYRPLKASGGPRGETQYF; CDR3nt: TGTGCCAGCAGTTACCGTCCGCTTAAGGCTAGCGGGGGTCCGCGAGGGGAGACCCAGTACTTC
d_gene: NA; j_gene: TRBJ2-7; len: 14; abundance: many; v_gene: TRBV5-1; CDR3aa: CASSLGARAYEQYF; CDR3nt: TGCGCCAGCAGCTTGGGCGCCAGGGCCTACGAGCAGTACTTC
d_gene: NA; j_gene: TRBJ2-6; len: 19; abundance: few; v_gene: TRBV5-1; CDR3aa: CASSPPGSLKISGANVLTF; CDR3nt: TGCGCCAGCAGCCCTCCCGGCAGTCTCAAAATCTCTGGGGCCAACGTCCTGACTTTC
d_gene: NA; j_gene: TRBJ1-1; len: 15; abundance: NA; v_gene: TRBV7-2; CDR3aa: CASSPDRQMNTEAFF; CDR3nt: TGTGCCAGCAGCCCAGACCGACAGATGAACACTGAAGCTTTCTTT
d_gene: NA; j_gene: TRBJ2-7; len: 15; abundance: many; v_gene: TRBV20-1; CDR3aa: CSARDRGVGLYEQYF; CDR3nt: TGCAGTGCTAGAGACCGGGGCGTCGGCCTCTACGAGCAGTACTTC
d_gene: NA; j_gene: TRBJ1-6; len: 14; abundance: few; v_gene: TRBV18; CDR3aa: CASSPGPGNSPLHF; CDR3nt: TGTGCCAGCTCACCGGGCCCGGGGAATTCACCCCTCCACTTT
d_gene: NA; j_gene: TRBJ1-1; len: 12; abundance: many; v_gene: TRBV7-9; CDR3aa: CASSLQVGEAFF; CDR3nt: TGTGCCAGCAGCTTACAAGTGGGTGAAGCTTTCTTT
d_gene: NA; j_gene: TRBJ1-5; len: 12; abundance: few; v_gene: TRBV20-1; CDR3aa: CSARVGSQPQHF; CDR3nt: TGCAGTGCTAGAGTCGGGAGCCAGCCCCAGCATTTT
d_gene: NA; j_gene: TRBJ1-5; len: 15; abundance: many; v_gene: TRBV7-2; CDR3aa: CASSWYRVSNQPQHF; CDR3nt: TGTGCCAGCAGCTGGTATCGCGTTAGCAATCAGCCCCAGCATTTT
d_gene: TRBD1; j_gene: TRBJ2-5; len: 13; abundance: many; v_gene: TRBV12-3/TRBV12-4; CDR3aa: CASSRTGGKVQYF; CDR3nt: TGTGCCAGCAGTCGGACAGGGGGTAAAGTTCAGTACTTC
d_gene: NA; j_gene: TRBJ1-2; len: 13; abundance: NA; v_gene: TRBV28; CDR3aa: CASRSSGRYGYTF; CDR3nt: TGTGCCAGCAGAAGTTCGGGCCGCTATGGCTACACCTTC